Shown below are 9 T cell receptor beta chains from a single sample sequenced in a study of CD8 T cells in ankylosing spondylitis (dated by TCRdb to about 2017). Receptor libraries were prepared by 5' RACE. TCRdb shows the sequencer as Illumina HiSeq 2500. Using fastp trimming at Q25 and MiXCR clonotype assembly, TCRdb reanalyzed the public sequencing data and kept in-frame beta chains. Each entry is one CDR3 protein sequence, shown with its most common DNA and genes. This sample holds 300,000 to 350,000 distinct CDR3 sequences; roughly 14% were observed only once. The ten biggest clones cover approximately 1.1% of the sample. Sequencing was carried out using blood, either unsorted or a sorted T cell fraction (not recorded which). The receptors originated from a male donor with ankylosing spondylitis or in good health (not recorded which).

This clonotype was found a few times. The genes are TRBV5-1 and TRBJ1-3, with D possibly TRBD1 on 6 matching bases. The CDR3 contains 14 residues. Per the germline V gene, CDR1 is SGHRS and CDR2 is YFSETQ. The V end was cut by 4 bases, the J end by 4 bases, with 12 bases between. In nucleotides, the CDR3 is TGCGCCAGCAGCCTGAACAGGGACGGAAACACCATATATTTT. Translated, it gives CASSLNRDGNTIYF.

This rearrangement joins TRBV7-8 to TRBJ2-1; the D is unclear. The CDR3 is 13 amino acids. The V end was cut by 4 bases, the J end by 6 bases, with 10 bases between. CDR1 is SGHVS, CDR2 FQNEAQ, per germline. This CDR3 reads CASSSTLGNEQFF. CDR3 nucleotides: TGTGCCAGCAGCTCCACACTGGGCAATGAGCAGTTCTTC.

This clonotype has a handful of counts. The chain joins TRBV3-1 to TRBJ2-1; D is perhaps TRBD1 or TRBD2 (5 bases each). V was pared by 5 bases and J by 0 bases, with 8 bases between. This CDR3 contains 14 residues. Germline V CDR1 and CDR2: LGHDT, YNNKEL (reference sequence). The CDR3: CASSAGTSYNEQFF. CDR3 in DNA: TGTGCCAGCAGCGCCGGGACCTCCTACAATGAGCAGTTCTTC.

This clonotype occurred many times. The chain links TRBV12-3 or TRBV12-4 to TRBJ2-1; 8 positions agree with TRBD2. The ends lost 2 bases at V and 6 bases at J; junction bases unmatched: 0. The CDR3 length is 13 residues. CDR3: CASSLTSGNEQFF. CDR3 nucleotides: TGTGCCAGCAGTTTAACTAGCGGCAATGAGCAGTTCTTC.

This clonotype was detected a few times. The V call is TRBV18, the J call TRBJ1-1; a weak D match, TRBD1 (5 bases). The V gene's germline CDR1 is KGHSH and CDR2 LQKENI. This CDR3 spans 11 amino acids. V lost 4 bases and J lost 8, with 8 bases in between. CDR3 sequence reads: CASSQGLEAFF. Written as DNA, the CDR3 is TGTGCCAGCTCACAGGGGTTGGAAGCTTTCTTT.

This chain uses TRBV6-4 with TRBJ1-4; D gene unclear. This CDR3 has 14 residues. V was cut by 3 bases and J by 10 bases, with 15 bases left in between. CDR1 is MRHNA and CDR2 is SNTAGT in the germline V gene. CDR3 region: CASSEDPRLGKLFF. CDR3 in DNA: TGTGCCAGCAGTGAGGACCCTAGGCTAGGAAAACTGTTTTTT.

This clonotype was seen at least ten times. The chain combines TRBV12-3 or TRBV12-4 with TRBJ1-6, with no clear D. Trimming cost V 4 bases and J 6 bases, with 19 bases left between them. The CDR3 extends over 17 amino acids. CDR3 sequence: CASSSRVGGVTNSPLHF. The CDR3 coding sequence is TGTGCCAGCAGTTCAAGAGTGGGTGGGGTGACTAATTCACCCCTCCACTTT.

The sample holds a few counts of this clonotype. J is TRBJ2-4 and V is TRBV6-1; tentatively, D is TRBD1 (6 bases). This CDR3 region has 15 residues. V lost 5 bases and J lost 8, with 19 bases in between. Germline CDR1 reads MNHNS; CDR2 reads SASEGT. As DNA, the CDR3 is TGTGCCAGCAGTACAGGACAGCTTGCCGGGGACATTCAGTACTTC. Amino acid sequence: CASSTGQLAGDIQYF.

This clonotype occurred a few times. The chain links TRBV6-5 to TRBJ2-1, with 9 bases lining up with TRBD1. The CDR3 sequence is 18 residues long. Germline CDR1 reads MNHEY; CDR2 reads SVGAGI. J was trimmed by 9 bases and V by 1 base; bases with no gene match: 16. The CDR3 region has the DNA TGTGCCAGCAGTTACTTATTGCCGGGACAGGGATCGGGTGGTGAGCAGTTCTTC. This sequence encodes CASSYLLPGQGSGGEQFF.